A selection of T cell receptor beta chains follows, all from one sample in a study of CD8 T cells in Susac syndrome. TCRdb re-called the immunoSEQ multiplex PCR reads through MiXCR, storing one row per CDR3 protein. Among about 180,000 distinct CDR3 sequences listed, about 94% were seen once. The sample taken for sequencing was CD4+ T cells from PBMCs. The receptors derive from a human donor with Susac syndrome. Both conserved end residues are part of each CDR3. A D gene is named only where the DNA matches it firmly.

V gene	D gene	J gene	CDR3 protein
TRBV5-4	-	TRBJ1-1	CASSLKLVGTEAFF
TRBV7-9	-	TRBJ2-7	CASSQYYEQYF
TRBV20-1	-	TRBJ1-6	CSATGQAPEEGSPLHF
TRBV4-2	TRBD2	TRBJ2-1	CASSQVLAGSYNEQFF
TRBV6-6	-	TRBJ2-1	CASSVPGKNYNEQFF
TRBV6-2/TRBV6-3	-	TRBJ2-1	CASSYETRSEQFF
TRBV20-1	TRBD1	TRBJ1-5	CSASADRENQPQHF
TRBV3-1	-	TRBJ2-1	CASSQGQPSSYNEQFF
TRBV5-1	TRBD1	TRBJ1-1	CASRIQGGGTEAFF
TRBV12-5	-	TRBJ1-2	CASGLAPGRTNYGYTF
TRBV14	-	TRBJ1-5	CASSQGGFQPQHF
TRBV7-9	-	TRBJ2-3	CASSLTSGAQDTQYF
TRBV20-1	-	TRBJ2-2	CSASVSRNTGELFF
TRBV4-1	TRBD1	TRBJ2-7	CASSQVTGEEQYF
TRBV7-3	TRBD1	TRBJ1-1	CASSSRAGTGNTEAFF
TRBV9	-	TRBJ2-1	CASSDADYPNNEQFF
TRBV3-1	TRBD1	TRBJ2-7	CASSHGQESSYEQYF
TRBV20-1	-	TRBJ2-1	CSATEAGRNNEQFF
TRBV12-3/TRBV12-4	-	TRBJ1-1	CASSWGYTEAFF
TRBV28	TRBD2	TRBJ2-1	CASGLAGDGEQFF
TRBV30	-	TRBJ1-1	CAWSPAPLREAFF
TRBV7-9	TRBD1	TRBJ2-7	CASSLPRQGRENEQYF
TRBV27	TRBD2	TRBJ2-1	CASSSRAGLAGDEQFF
TRBV7-2	TRBD2	TRBJ2-5	CASSPQGGRAGETQYF
TRBV15	-	TRBJ1-2	CATSRERPGRDYGYTF
TRBV13	TRBD2	TRBJ2-7	CASSRWTRAAYEQYF
TRBV5-1	-	TRBJ2-3	CASRGGLSGSTDTQYF
TRBV5-1	TRBD2	TRBJ2-7	CASSLASVAGRYEQYF
TRBV6-5	-	TRBJ1-1	CASSPNRATEAFF
TRBV5-1	TRBD2	TRBJ2-1	CASSLGLANNEQFF
TRBV30	-	TRBJ1-3	CAWARGSGNTIYF
TRBV20-1	-	TRBJ2-2	CSARDWGENTGELFF
TRBV6-5	TRBD2	TRBJ2-7	CASSIVTSGSTEQYF
TRBV24-1	TRBD2	TRBJ2-1	CATSDHLRSGSIDEQFF
TRBV12-3/TRBV12-4	-	TRBJ2-1	CASSLAGGGHNEQFF
TRBV5-1	-	TRBJ1-2	CASRLEPSYGYTF
TRBV4-3	-	TRBJ1-2	CASSPSPREPGYGYTF
TRBV9	-	TRBJ2-3	CASSVVTEADTQYF
TRBV29-1	-	TRBJ1-1	CSVGQSAPGEAFF
TRBV5-1	-	TRBJ2-3	CASSRSGAGSADTQYF
TRBV28	-	TRBJ1-2	CASTKQAGYGYTF
TRBV19	TRBD1	TRBJ1-2	CASRTGPGYTF